The present TCR beta chain was sequenced within a study of shared clonotypes between healthy human individuals. Study-wide findings and caveats: Researchers sampled blood only, noting tissue repertoires likely differ. Though the depth was large, rarefaction showed that sorted-subset sequencing was incomplete.

For this clone: Its target is unknown. A read error may produce the germline difference seen at one junction end.

In the study's own analysis: Filtering differed because ImmunoSEQ produced junction-only sequences that carried no quality scores. Using immunoSEQ multiplex PCR, the repertoire was profiled, and TCRdb retains in-frame clones only, with some absent. D and trimming were read from the DNA, whereas the V and J calls and clone size are those reported in that table. The sample has approximately 1,500,000 clones, 95% to 99% seen once. This CDR3 contains 15 residues. The V gene's germline CDR1 is SGHVS and CDR2 FNYEAQ. CD4+ cells were split into CD45RA+ naive and CD45RA-negative memory subsets. V usage is TRBV7-6 and J usage is TRBJ2-3, with 8 bases lining up with TRBD2. Sequenced material: naive CD4+ T cells sorted from blood. Described subset: CD45RA+ positively selected. The receptor was derived from a man younger than 45 in good health. The CDR3 region is CASSLAGWGTDTQYF. The CDR3 bases are TGTGCCAGCAGTTTAGCGGGATGGGGCACAGATACGCAGTATTTT.